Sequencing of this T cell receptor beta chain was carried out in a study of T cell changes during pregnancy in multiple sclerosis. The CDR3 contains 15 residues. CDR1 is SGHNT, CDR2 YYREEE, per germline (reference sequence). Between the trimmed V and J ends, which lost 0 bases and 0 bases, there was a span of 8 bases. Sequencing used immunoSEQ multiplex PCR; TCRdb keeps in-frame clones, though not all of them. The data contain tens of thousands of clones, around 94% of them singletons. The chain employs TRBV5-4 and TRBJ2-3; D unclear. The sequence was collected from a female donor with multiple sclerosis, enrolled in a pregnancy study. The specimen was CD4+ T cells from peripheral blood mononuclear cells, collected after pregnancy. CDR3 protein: CASSLGGASTDTQYF. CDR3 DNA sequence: TGTGCCAGCAGCTTGGGCGGAGCTAGCACAGATACGCAGTATTTT.